This is a list of T cell receptor beta chains from one sample in a study of long-term antiretroviral therapy in people with HIV. Here immunoSEQ multiplex PCR was the method, and the copy in TCRdb shows in-frame clones only, minus some. The data hold roughly 36,000 clones, with 85% observed a single time. The input for sequencing was unsorted PBMCs, taken approximately 2.9 years before starting antiretroviral therapy. Receptors were obtained from a woman between 25 and 40 years old with HIV. The conserved cysteine and the conserved F or W are not part of the CDR3 here. Each record gives: J gene, V gene, CDR3 protein.

j_gene: TRBJ1-5; v_gene: TRBV19; CDR3aa: ASSWVGNQPQH
j_gene: TRBJ2-1; v_gene: TRBV2; CDR3aa: ASTPTGGAYNEQF
j_gene: TRBJ2-2; v_gene: TRBV9; CDR3aa: ASSAGQGLF
j_gene: TRBJ2-5; v_gene: TRBV4-2; CDR3aa: ASSPSGAGAETQY
j_gene: TRBJ1-1; v_gene: TRBV30; CDR3aa: AWRSGKLNTEAF
j_gene: TRBJ1-2; v_gene: TRBV7-2; CDR3aa: ASSNPGQGFGYT
j_gene: TRBJ2-2; v_gene: TRBV18; CDR3aa: ASSVGQNTGELF
j_gene: TRBJ1-1; v_gene: TRBV11-2; CDR3aa: ASSLDTGTIEAF
j_gene: TRBJ1-2; v_gene: TRBV18; CDR3aa: ASSYPNYGYT
j_gene: TRBJ2-1; v_gene: TRBV10-2; CDR3aa: ASSPDSSYNEQF
j_gene: TRBJ2-3; v_gene: TRBV10-3; CDR3aa: ATKGGADTQY
j_gene: TRBJ2-5; v_gene: TRBV30; CDR3aa: ASLRAGGVTQY
j_gene: TRBJ2-2; v_gene: TRBV5-6; CDR3aa: ASSLAFAVSNTGELF
j_gene: TRBJ1-5; v_gene: TRBV19; CDR3aa: ASSISRNQPQH
j_gene: TRBJ1-5; v_gene: TRBV19; CDR3aa: ASSIQASNQPQH
j_gene: TRBJ2-5; v_gene: TRBV29-1; CDR3aa: SVGPQETQY
j_gene: TRBJ2-7; v_gene: TRBV6-6; CDR3aa: ASSKISYEQY